This T cell receptor beta chain was identified in a study of T cell clones after liver transplantation. The CDR3 covers 16 residues. Trimming removed 1 base at V and 0 bases at J, with 11 bases between. Germline CDR1 and CDR2: SGHVS and FNYEAQ. Profiling relied on immunoSEQ multiplex PCR, and the TCRdb table lists in-frame clones only, not all of them. Among roughly 120,000 clones, about nine tenths were seen once, and the ten largest hold 0.75% to 0.85%. The starting material was CD4+ T cells from blood, obtained 12 months after liver transplant. The clonotype originates from a human patient who received a liver transplant. Some of the T cells may derive from the graft donor. The chain has TRBV7-6 and TRBJ2-3; tentative D call: TRBD1 (5 bases). In nucleotides, the CDR3 is TGTGCCAGCAGCTTAGGATCCACAGGTAGCACAGATACGCAGTATTTT. Amino acids: CASSLGSTGSTDTQYF.